The 20 T cell receptor beta chains listed next were all sequenced from one sample in a study of blood T cell repertoires in COVID-19. Profiled with immunoSEQ multiplex PCR; TCRdb holds only in-frame clones, not every one. This table has roughly 290,000 clones, approximately 83% appearing once. The sample was peripheral blood. Receptors originate from a woman aged 25 to 45 who had recovered from COVID-19.

This rearrangement joins TRBV5-4 to TRBJ2-7; 11 nucleotides match TRBD2. Germline V gives CDR1 SGHNT, CDR2 YYREEE (reference sequence). The CDR3 spans 17 residues. V was clipped by 5 bases and J by 3 bases; unmatched bases: 13. The CDR3 protein is CASSPGLAGGLGYEQYF. The CDR3 DNA reads TGTGCCAGCAGTCCGGGGCTAGCGGGGGGACTGGGCTACGAGCAGTACTTC.

The chain joins TRBV5-1 to TRBJ2-3; 12 nucleotides match TRBD2. There are 18 residues in the CDR3. The germline gives CDR1 SGHRS, CDR2 YFSETQ. The V gene end was trimmed by 0 bases and the J gene end by 5 bases; junction bases not matched to a gene: 10. CDR3 in DNA: TGCGCCAGCAGCTTGGGAGGGACTAGCGGGTCCGGGGGAGATACGCAGTATTTT. The encoded protein is CASSLGGTSGSGGDTQYF.

This clone was picked up one time. J is TRBJ1-2 and V is TRBV5-8, with 7 bases that match TRBD1. Germline loops: CDR1 SGHTS, CDR2 YDEGEE. With V trimmed by 1 base and J by 7 bases, 4 bases remained unmatched. The CDR3 length is 13 residues. This chain's CDR3 is CASSLQSGGGYTF. As DNA, the CDR3 is TGTGCCAGCAGCTTGCAGTCAGGGGGTGGCTACACCTTC.

The chain employs TRBV5-4 and TRBJ1-5, with TRBD1 as a possible D gene (5 bases). Deletions cut 4 bases from V and 4 bases from J, with 12 bases between. CDR3 length: 14 residues. Germline V lookup: CDR1 SGHNT, CDR2 YYREEE (reference sequence). The CDR3 region is CASSRRGENQPQHF. For the CDR3, the DNA is TGTGCCAGCAGCCGGCGGGGGGAGAATCAGCCCCAGCATTTT.

The chain links TRBV27 to TRBJ2-5; TRBD1 agrees at 10 bases. V shed 5 bases and J 3 bases; nucleotides not matched to a gene: 6. This CDR3 contains 15 residues. Germline-derived CDR1 and CDR2 are MNHEY and SMNVEV (reference sequence). CDR3 amino acids: CASSGLGTGEETQYF. The CDR3 bases are TGTGCCAGCAGTGGATTAGGGACAGGGGAAGAGACCCAGTACTTC.

The chain joins TRBV6-6 to TRBJ2-7, with D perhaps matching TRBD1 (5 bases). Trimming cost V 2 bases and J 0 bases, with 8 bases left between them. The V gene's germline CDR1 is MNHNY and CDR2 SVGAGI (reference sequence). The CDR3 totals 14 residues. The CDR3 DNA reads TGTGCCAGCAGTTACAGGGGTAGCTCCTACGAGCAGTACTTC. Amino acids: CASSYRGSSYEQYF.

The chain employs TRBV27 and TRBJ2-4; TRBD1 matches 9 bases. This CDR3 region has 16 residues. J lost 7 bases, V lost 4 bases, and 11 bases had no gene match. Germline V gives CDR1 MNHEY, CDR2 SMNVEV (reference sequence). The CDR3 region is CASSSGPGTGSNIQYF. The CDR3 nucleotides are TGTGCCAGCAGTTCGGGTCCCGGGACAGGGTCCAACATTCAGTACTTC.

This chain's CDR3 is CASSQGLAGGNIQYF. The DNA of the CDR3 is TGCGCCAGCAGCCAGGGACTAGCGGGAGGAAACATTCAGTACTTC. This chain connects TRBV5-1 to TRBJ2-4, with TRBD2 matching 15 bases. The CDR3 extends over 15 amino acids. The germline V gene has CDR1 SGHRS and CDR2 YFSETQ. V dropped 4 bases and J dropped 6; count of bases not matched to a gene: 2.

V usage is TRBV7-3 and J usage is TRBJ1-2; D is perhaps TRBD1 (5 bases). V lost 0 bases and J lost 5, with 7 bases in between. Germline assignment: CDR1 SGHTA and CDR2 FQGTGA. The CDR3 consists of 13 residues. The chain's CDR3 is CASSLTQAYGYTF. The CDR3 region has the DNA TGTGCCAGCAGCTTAACACAGGCGTATGGCTACACCTTC.

The genes are TRBV30 and TRBJ2-3; 10 bases are shared with TRBD2. J gave up 8 bases and V 5 bases, and 10 bases lay outside the gene matches. The germline V gene encodes CDR1 GTSNPN and CDR2 SVGIG (reference sequence). CDR3 length equals 14 residues. In DNA form, the CDR3 reads TGTGCCTGGGCGAGCGGGGGGGAGGGAAGTACGCAGTATTTT. This encodes CAWASGGEGSTQYF.

The gene calls are TRBV19 and TRBJ1-1, with D perhaps TRBD1 (6 bases). The CDR3 has 15 amino acids. Trimming left V 0 bases short and J 5 bases short, with 13 bases between. Germline CDR1 and CDR2: LNHDA and SQIVND (reference sequence). In DNA, the CDR3 is TGTGCCAGTAGTATAGATAACCAGGGGTGGACTGAAGCTTTCTTT. Protein product: CASSIDNQGWTEAFF.

The V gene is TRBV29-1, the J gene TRBJ2-7, with 7 bases fitting TRBD1. The ends lost 7 bases at V and 0 bases at J; junction bases unmatched: 3. The CDR3 length is 12 residues. Germline V gene sequence: CDR1 SQVTM, CDR2 ANQGSEA. The CDR3 spells CSGGQNSYEQYF. For the CDR3, the DNA is TGCAGCGGGGGACAGAACTCCTACGAGCAGTACTTC.

The chain is built from TRBV5-1 and TRBJ2-6; D might be TRBD1 (6 bases). The germline V and J ends were trimmed by 0 bases and 0 bases, with 7 bases remaining between them. This CDR3 contains 16 residues. Germline assignment: CDR1 SGHRS and CDR2 YFSETQ. The CDR3 is CASSLEGVSGANVLTF. The CDR3 coding sequence is TGCGCCAGCAGCTTGGAGGGGGTCTCTGGGGCCAACGTCCTGACTTTC.

This chain uses TRBV19 with TRBJ1-2; D possibly corresponds to TRBD1 (6 bases). Germline CDR1 LNHDA, CDR2 SQIVND (reference sequence). Between the trimmed V and J ends, which lost 1 base and 8 bases, there was a span of 17 bases. The CDR3 runs to 15 residues. CDR3: CASSIVQGREGGYTF. As DNA, the CDR3 is TGTGCCAGTAGTATAGTGCAGGGGCGAGAAGGCGGCTACACCTTC.

The chain joins TRBV19 to TRBJ2-7, with D possibly matching TRBD2 (5 bases). The CDR3 has 15 amino acids. The V end was cut by 5 bases, the J end by 2 bases, with 16 bases between. The germline gives CDR1 LNHDA, CDR2 SQIVND (reference sequence). Written as DNA, the CDR3 is TGTGCCAGTAGTTCTCGGACTTTAGACCCCTACGAGCAGTACTTC. This sequence encodes CASSSRTLDPYEQYF.

A few counts support this clone. This chain connects TRBV5-4 to TRBJ1-3; the match to TRBD1 covers 9 bases. This CDR3 has 14 amino acids. CDR1 and CDR2 (germline): SGHNT, YYREEE (reference sequence). V was pared by 4 bases and J by 8 bases, with 7 bases of the junction left unmatched. The DNA for the CDR3 is TGTGCCAGCAGCGTCTGGACAGGGGCAGACACCATATATTTT. This translates into CASSVWTGADTIYF.

The chain links TRBV7-2 to TRBJ1-4, with D hard to call. The CDR3 loop spans 15 amino acids. Germline lookup yields CDR1 SGHTA and CDR2 FQGNSA. The germline V and J ends were trimmed by 0 bases and 0 bases, with 5 bases remaining between them. This chain's CDR3 is CASSLAAATNEKLFF. The CDR3 DNA reads TGTGCCAGCAGCTTAGCGGCAGCAACTAATGAAAAACTGTTTTTT.

The chain recombines TRBV5-1 with TRBJ1-1; D may be TRBD1 (5 bases). The ends were cut back, 1 base at V and 5 bases at J, with 15 bases in the middle. CDR3 length equals 15 residues. Germline V CDR1 and CDR2: SGHRS, YFSETQ. CDR3 nucleotide sequence: TGCGCCAGCAGCTTGCGGCAGGGAAGAGGAACTGAAGCTTTCTTT. This encodes CASSLRQGRGTEAFF.

The chain carries TRBV7-3 and TRBJ2-5, with 11 bases aligning to TRBD2. This CDR3 comprises 15 residues. Trimming at V came to 2 bases and at J to 2 bases, leaving 1 base not matched to a gene. Germline V gene data show CDR1 as SGHTA and CDR2 as FQGTGA. CDR3 sequence (DNA): TGTGCCAGCAGCTTATTAGCGGGAGGGCAAGAGACCCAGTACTTC. Its protein is CASSLLAGGQETQYF.

The chain couples TRBV11-2 to TRBJ2-2; perhaps TRBD1 as D (6 bases). This CDR3 is built from 16 residues. Germline CDR1 SGHAT, CDR2 FQNNGV. V gave up 4 bases and J gave up 0 bases, with 12 bases separating them. CDR3 amino acids: CASSYGQRSNTGELFF. In DNA form, the CDR3 reads TGTGCCAGCAGCTACGGACAGCGATCGAACACCGGGGAGCTGTTTTTT.